Sequencing of this TCR beta chain was carried out in a study of Graves' ophthalmopathy and Graves' hyperthyroidism. TCR beta CDR3 regions were amplified from RNA transcripts. The authors performed first-round RT-PCR with HTBI primers and then a second-round multiplex PCR. TCRdb reprocessed the multiplex PCR reads via MiXCR and lists one record per CDR3 protein. The sample holds about half a million distinct CDR3 sequences, 14% seen once. The CDR3 is 13 residues long. Germline CDR1 SGHRS, CDR2 YFSETQ. Fresh peripheral blood (less than 11 ml) yielded the PBMCs. In its sample, this clonotype was seen many times. Mismatch with germline at one junction end may stem from a read error.

The receptor comes from a woman between 25 and 40 years old with Graves' ophthalmopathy. The sequenced sample was blood. The V and J genes are TRBV5-1 and TRBJ1-2, with TRBD1 identical over 8 bases. The CDR3 DNA sequence: TGTGCCAGCAGCCCGGACAGGGACTATGGCTACACCTTC. This codes for CASSPDRDYGYTF.